This T cell receptor (beta chain) appears in the sequencing data of a study of spatial heterogeneity in lung cancer (dated by TCRdb to 2018 to 2020). Study-wide context: Beta-chain transcripts were consistently detected in greater numbers than alpha-chain transcripts, which likely reflected higher beta-chain transcript abundance. TCR repertoire features were related to nonsynonymous mutation counts determined by whole-exome sequencing of tumor tissue. In the raw uncorrected reads, each unique combination of TCR and UMI appeared more than ten times on average. Both alpha and beta chains were TCR-sequenced in samples taken at surgery, namely 220 tumor regions, 62 to 65 matched nontumor lung samples and about 54 PBMC samples. The study quantitatively compared TCR alpha and beta repertoires across multiple tumor regions, matched nontumor lung and blood in non-small cell lung cancer.

V has 2 bases trimmed and J has 5 bases trimmed; junction bases matching no gene number 4. The CDR3 contains 14 residues, cysteine and phenylalanine counted. The retained sequence is limited to the CDR3, 42 bases, with the frame set at the first base. The germline V gene encodes CDR1 MNHEY and CDR2 SVGAGI. Turning to this clonotype: This receptor's antigen is unknown. No base qualities exist here, and no much larger clone lies one base off it.

The receptor library was made with 5' RACE. The sample was run on a NextSeq 500. In the TCR library protocol, a unique molecular identifier was attached to each TCR cDNA molecule so that PCR and sequencing errors could be corrected. As for the authors' bioinformatics: Decombinator tools were used for TCR identification, UMI-based error correction and CDR3 extraction. TCRs above a frequency of 2 per 1,000, corresponding to the top 1% of the tumor frequency distribution, were defined as expanded. Renyi diversity was computed with the R vegan package after each repertoire had been subsampled 100 times to 5,000 TCRs. CDR3 similarity networks were built from amino acid triplet string-kernel similarity, with CDR3s being connected when pairwise similarity was above 0.82. The raw public data were reprocessed by TCRdb itself: fastp quality trimming at Q25, MiXCR clonotype calling, in-frame beta chains only. Each CDR3 protein gets just one entry, which takes the most common genes and DNA from the rows behind it. These V and J calls rely on TCRdb rather than the paper's analysis. In this sample the table shows under 13,000 distinct CDR3 sequences, roughly 24% of which occur a single time. The ten largest clones represent roughly 33% of the sample.

Beyond this particular receptor, the publication reports: Ubiquitous expanded tumor TCRs showed up in blood more often at tumor resection than at routine follow-up. Additional single-cell paired TCR alpha and beta sequencing was considered necessary to confirm, at a functional level, the hypothesis that regional TCRs recognize regional mutations.

The time point label on this specimen signifies: sample taken at primary tumor resection. Without any cell sorting, TCR sequencing was performed on whole RNA extracted either from tumor and nontumor lung tissue or from cryopreserved PBMC samples. The donors were about 71 patients from the lung TRACERx cohort who had early-stage, untreated non-small cell lung cancer. Patients were selected for TCR sequencing only if sufficient RNA was available from at least two tumor regions. The clonotype originates from a female donor with early-stage non-small cell lung cancer. The sequencing here drew on PBMCs, taken at surgery. The sequence is built from TRBV6-5 and TRBJ2-7, and 9 bases in between align with TRBD1. The CDR3 region reads CASSYGTGLNEQYF. The bases are TGTGCCAGCAGTTACGGGACAGGGTTAAACGAGCAGTACTTC.